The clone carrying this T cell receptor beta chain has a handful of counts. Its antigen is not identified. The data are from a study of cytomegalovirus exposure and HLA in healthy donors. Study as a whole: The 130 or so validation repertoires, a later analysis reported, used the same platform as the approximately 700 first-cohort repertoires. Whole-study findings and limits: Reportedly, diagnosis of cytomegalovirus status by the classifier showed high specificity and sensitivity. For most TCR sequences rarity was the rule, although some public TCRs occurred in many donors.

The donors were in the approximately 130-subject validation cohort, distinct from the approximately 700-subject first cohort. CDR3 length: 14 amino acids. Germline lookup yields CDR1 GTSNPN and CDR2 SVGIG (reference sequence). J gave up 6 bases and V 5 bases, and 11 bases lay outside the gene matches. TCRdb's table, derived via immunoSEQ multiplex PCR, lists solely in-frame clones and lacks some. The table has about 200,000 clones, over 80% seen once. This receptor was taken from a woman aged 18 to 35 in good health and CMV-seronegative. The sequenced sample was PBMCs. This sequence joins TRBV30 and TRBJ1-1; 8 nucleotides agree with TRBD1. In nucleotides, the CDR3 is TGTGCCTGGGACCGACAGGGGCTGAGGTCTGAAGCTTTCTTT. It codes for CAWDRQGLRSEAFF.